Listed here are 7 T cell receptor beta chains from one sample, sequenced in a study of response to subunit inactivated influenza vaccine. Each CDR3 protein is one row after TCRdb ran MiXCR on the RT-PCR reads. The sample has 300,000 to 350,000 distinct CDR3 sequences, roughly 22% seen once. Specimen: PBMCs from blood, collected less than 22 months after vaccination. Receptor source: a man aged 50-75 years who received an inactivated influenza vaccine.

This clonotype was detected only a few times. The chain combines TRBV5-1 with TRBJ2-1; D ambiguous. V gave up 0 bases and J gave up 0 bases, with 13 bases separating them. The CDR3 runs 17 residues. The V gene's germline CDR1 is SGHRS and CDR2 YFSETQ. The chain's CDR3 is CASSLGPSQYSYNEQFF. CDR3 nucleotide sequence: TGCGCCAGCAGCTTGGGTCCGTCGCAGTACTCCTACAATGAGCAGTTCTTC.

This clonotype was detected many times. The chain employs TRBV4-3 and TRBJ1-2; possibly TRBD1 for D (6 bases). CDR1 is LGHNA and CDR2 is YSLEER in the germline V gene. Trimming took 4 bases from V and 0 from J, leaving 12 bases between them. The length of the CDR3 is 15 residues. Written as DNA, the CDR3 is TGCGCCAGCAGCCTCCAAAGGGGGGCTAACTATGGCTACACCTTC. Translating gives CASSLQRGANYGYTF.

The chain is built from TRBV5-6 and TRBJ1-5; no clear D. There are 15 residues in the CDR3. Germline CDR1 reads SGHDT; CDR2 reads YYEEEE. Trimming took 5 bases from V and 1 from J, leaving 13 bases between them. CDR3 protein: CASSATSWSNQPQHF. DNA of the CDR3: TGTGCCAGCAGTGCGACATCCTGGAGCAATCAGCCCCAGCATTTT.

This clonotype was seen more than once but under ten times. This chain links TRBV12-3 or TRBV12-4 with TRBJ2-5; possibly TRBD1 for D (6 bases). Trimming cost V 6 bases and J 1 base, with 12 bases left between them. The CDR3 spans 14 residues. CDR3 sequence: CASSWGTSQETQYF. The CDR3 DNA sequence: TGTGCCAGCAGCTGGGGGACAAGCCAAGAGACCCAGTACTTC.

This clonotype has a count of ten or more. The CDR3 is CASSGLTGGNYGYTF. The CDR3 DNA reads as TGCGCCAGCAGCGGACTGACAGGGGGAAACTATGGCTACACCTTC. The chain uses TRBV5-1 and TRBJ1-2, with 9 positions matching TRBD1. The V gene end was trimmed by 4 bases and the J gene end by 2 bases; junction bases not matched to a gene: 6. CDR3 length: 15 amino acids. In germline, CDR1 is SGHRS, CDR2 YFSETQ.

The rearrangement links TRBV3-1 to TRBJ2-5; no clear D. The CDR3 consists of 14 residues. Germline V lookup: CDR1 LGHDT, CDR2 YNNKEL (reference sequence). V was trimmed by 4 bases and J by 0 bases, leaving 9 bases between them. The CDR3 sequence is CASSPRPDQETQYF. The CDR3 DNA is TGTGCCAGCAGCCCCCGCCCGGACCAAGAGACCCAGTACTTC.

This clonotype was detected many times. This rearrangement joins TRBV20-1 to TRBJ1-1; TRBD1 is a possible D gene (5 bases). V was clipped by 2 bases and J by 1 base, with 5 bases between them. There are 12 residues in the CDR3. In germline, CDR1 is DFQATT, CDR2 SNEGSKA (reference sequence). CDR3 DNA sequence: TGCAGTGCTAGACAGGGGAACACTGAAGCTTTCTTT. Translation: CSARQGNTEAFF.